A selection of T cell receptor beta chains follows, all from one sample in a study of early T cells in non-severe SARS-CoV-2 infection. TCRdb re-called the 5' RACE reads through MiXCR, storing one row per CDR3 protein. The sample records tens of thousands of distinct CDR3 sequences, roughly 18% being singletons. Source: whole blood, taken at baseline. The receptors stem from an adult who was a healthcare worker with PCR-confirmed SARS-CoV-2 infection or an uninfected control (not recorded which). Both conserved end residues are part of each CDR3. A D gene is named only where the DNA matches it firmly. For some rows the clone size is stated as once, few or many, or as a class when expanded; others skip it.

>TRBV5-1|TRBJ1-1|NA|NA
CASSWTGDTEAFF
TGCGCCAGCAGCTGGACTGGGGACACTGAAGCTTTCTTT
>TRBV7-9|TRBJ2-3|few|NA
CASRTDTDTQYF
TGTGCCAGCCGTACAGACACAGATACGCAGTATTTT
>TRBV14|TRBJ1-1|few|NA
CASSHRDLRSTEAFF
TGTGCCAGCAGCCACCGGGATCTTCGGAGCACTGAAGCTTTCTTT
>TRBV11-2|TRBJ2-2|NA|TRBD2
CASSFSLAGNTGELFF
TGTGCCAGCAGCTTTTCTCTAGCGGGGAACACCGGGGAGCTGTTTTTT
>TRBV12-3/TRBV12-4|TRBJ2-1|few|NA
CASSLGVSYGNEQFF
TGTGCCAGCAGTTTAGGGGTGAGCTATGGCAATGAGCAGTTCTTC
>TRBV29-1|TRBJ2-3|NA|NA
CSGGAGTSTDTQYF
TGCAGCGGTGGGGCCGGGACTAGCACAGATACGCAGTATTTT
>TRBV5-4|TRBJ2-5|NA|NA
CASSLEGKSQETQYF
TGTGCCAGCAGCTTGGAGGGAAAAAGCCAAGAGACCCAGTACTTC
>TRBV7-6|TRBJ2-1|few|TRBD2
CASSSQPSGSYNEQFF
TGTGCCAGCAGCTCCCAACCTAGCGGCTCCTACAATGAGCAGTTCTTC
>TRBV25-1|TRBJ1-6|NA|NA
CASSESDFNSPLHF
TGTGCCAGCAGTGAATCTGACTTTAATTCACCCCTCCACTTT
>TRBV28|TRBJ1-2|NA|NA
CASSWGQGIDGYTF
TGTGCCAGCAGTTGGGGTCAGGGTATCGATGGCTACACCTTC
>TRBV10-3|TRBJ2-3|many|NA
CAISDLLSRDTQYF
TGTGCCATCAGTGATTTGCTTTCCCGGGATACGCAGTATTTT
>TRBV7-9|TRBJ2-2|few|NA
CASSFASLTGELFF
TGTGCCAGCAGCTTTGCGTCACTCACCGGGGAGCTGTTTTTT
>TRBV14|TRBJ2-1|NA|NA
CASSPLGGIAYNEQFF
TGTGCCAGCAGCCCCCTAGGGGGAATCGCCTACAATGAGCAGTTCTTC
>TRBV20-1|TRBJ2-6|NA|TRBD1
CSARERQGSGANVLTF
TGCAGTGCTAGAGAGAGACAGGGATCTGGGGCCAACGTCCTGACTTTC
>TRBV6-2/TRBV6-3|TRBJ1-1|few|NA
CASTRDNTEAFF
TGTGCCAGCACCAGGGATAACACTGAAGCTTTCTTT
>TRBV11-2|TRBJ2-1|few|TRBD2
CASSLTSGRYNEQFF
TGTGCCAGCAGCTTGACTAGCGGGAGATACAATGAGCAGTTCTTC
>TRBV10-2|TRBJ2-1|many|TRBD2
CASRGLASNEQFF
TGCGCCAGCAGGGGACTAGCTAGCAATGAGCAGTTCTTC
>TRBV2|TRBJ2-1|many|TRBD2
CASMGGDHNEQFF
TGTGCCAGCATGGGAGGGGACCACAATGAGCAGTTCTTC
>TRBV29-1|TRBJ2-1|many|TRBD1
CSFHPTGAGNEQFF
TGCAGCTTTCACCCCACAGGGGCGGGCAATGAGCAGTTCTTC
>TRBV18|TRBJ1-2|few|NA
CASSPTAQPNYGYTF
TGTGCCAGCTCACCAACAGCCCAGCCTAACTATGGCTACACCTTC
>TRBV27|TRBJ2-1|few|TRBD2
CASSRGGGRNEQFF
TGTGCCAGCAGCCGGGGGGGCGGCCGCAATGAGCAGTTCTTC
>TRBV6-5|TRBJ1-5|few|NA
CASSPDRRRKGNQPQHF
TGTGCCAGCAGTCCGGACCGCAGGCGAAAAGGCAATCAGCCCCAGCATTTT
>TRBV20-1|TRBJ1-5|NA|NA
CSARGHSAGVRSNQPQHF
TGCAGTGCTAGAGGCCACTCGGCAGGGGTGAGGAGCAATCAGCCCCAGCATTTT
>TRBV29-1|TRBJ1-2|NA|NA
CSALTPGDYGYTF
TGCAGCGCCCTGACCCCAGGGGACTATGGCTACACCTTC
>TRBV27|TRBJ1-1|few|TRBD1
CASSLRPGGVYTEAFF
TGTGCCAGCAGTTTACGCCCAGGGGGAGTGTACACTGAAGCTTTCTTT
>TRBV4-1|TRBJ1-1|medium-sized|TRBD1
CASSQGQGPPAFF
TGCGCCAGCAGCCAGGGACAGGGGCCTCCAGCTTTCTTT
>TRBV20-1|TRBJ2-5|few|NA
CSARSSSPGRSQETQYF
TGCAGTGCTAGAAGCTCCAGCCCCGGGCGCTCCCAAGAGACCCAGTACTTC
>TRBV12-5|TRBJ2-7|NA|TRBD1
CASGTGGPDSYEQYF
TGTGCTAGTGGTACAGGGGGTCCAGACTCCTACGAGCAGTACTTC
>TRBV20-1|TRBJ2-2|many|TRBD2
CSAGRLAGTGELFF
TGCAGTGCAGGCAGACTAGCCGGTACCGGGGAGCTGTTTTTT